A selection of T cell receptor beta chains follows, all from one sample in a study of blood T cells in healthy people across ages. TCRdb re-called the 5' RACE reads with MiXCR, one entry per CDR3 protein. This table holds 800,000 to 1,300,000 distinct CDR3 sequences, approximately 26% found once. These data were also reused for a study on T cells of mothers and their children.

The sample comprised blood. The origin of the receptors is a girl aged 2 to 9 in good health. Each CDR3 is given with its conserved first and last residue. D genes are given only for firm matches. Clone sizes are given selectively: once, few, many, or a class where the clone is expanded.

j_call cdr3_length clone_size d_call v_call cdr3_nt cdr3_aa
TRBJ2-7 13 once - TRBV20-1 TGCAGTGCTAGAAGGGTACTATCCTCCGAGCAGTACTTC CSARRVLSSEQYF
TRBJ2-2 13 - - TRBV3-1 TGTGCCAGCAGCTCGGTTTATGACGGGGAGCTGTTTTTT CASSSVYDGELFF
TRBJ2-7 14 few - TRBV24-1 TGTGCCACCAGTGCGGGACGGAGCTCCTACGAGCAGTACTTC CATSAGRSSYEQYF
TRBJ2-1 14 few - TRBV25-1 TGTGCCAGCAGTGAACAGGGGTCGTACAATGAGCAGTTCTTC CASSEQGSYNEQFF
TRBJ2-5 15 - TRBD2 TRBV7-2 TGTGCCAGCAGCCCCGGACTAGCGGGCACGGGGACCCAGTACTTC CASSPGLAGTGTQYF
TRBJ2-6 15 many TRBD1 TRBV9 TGTGCCAGCAGCCAAGGGGGCTTTGGGGCCAACGTCCTGACTTTC CASSQGGFGANVLTF
TRBJ1-2 15 once - TRBV7-2 TGTGCCAGCAGCCTTTCCGGTCGGATGGGAGATGGCTACACCTTC CASSLSGRMGDGYTF
TRBJ2-1 16 once TRBD1 TRBV20-1 TGCAGTGCTAGAGGCTACGGGACAGGTTCTACGAATGAGCAGTTCTTC CSARGYGTGSTNEQFF
TRBJ2-7 15 few - TRBV4-3 TGCGCCAGCAGCCAAGTTGGAGGGAGCTCCTACGAGCAGTACTTC CASSQVGGSSYEQYF
TRBJ1-2 14 - - TRBV7-2 TGTGCCAGCAGCCTGGACACCAATAACTATGGCTACACCTTC CASSLDTNNYGYTF
TRBJ2-4 12 few - TRBV7-2 TGTGCCAGCAGCCAATTAGAGGACATTCAGTACTTC CASSQLEDIQYF
TRBJ2-1 13 - - TRBV29-1 TGCAGCGTTGAACCTGGCTCCTACAATGAGCAGTTCTTC CSVEPGSYNEQFF
TRBJ2-1 16 - - TRBV28 TGTGCCAGCAGTTTTATAAGTTTGGGGGGCTACAATGAGCAGTTCTTC CASSFISLGGYNEQFF
TRBJ2-2 18 - - TRBV25-1 TGTGCCAGCAGTGACTTACTAGGGGTGCATGGGAACACCGGGGAGCTGTTTTTT CASSDLLGVHGNTGELFF
TRBJ1-4 14 few TRBD1 TRBV18 TGTGCCAGCTCACCTGTGGGACAGGACCCCAAACTGTTTTTT CASSPVGQDPKLFF
TRBJ2-7 14 - TRBD2 TRBV6-1 TGTGCCAGCATAGCTAGCGGGAGGGCCCACGAGCAGTACTTC CASIASGRAHEQYF
TRBJ2-1 13 - - TRBV7-3 TGTGCCAGCAGCAAGGGGGATTACAATGAGCAGTTCTTC CASSKGDYNEQFF
TRBJ1-2 11 few - TRBV7-2 TGTGCCAGCAGCTCCGGGCTGTACTACACCTTC CASSSGLYYTF
TRBJ2-1 15 - TRBD2 TRBV7-3 TGTGCCAGCAGCGCGACTAGCGGGTCTCTTGATGAGCAGTTCTTC CASSATSGSLDEQFF
TRBJ2-3 16 few TRBD2 TRBV6-5 TGTGCCAGCAGTAACCGACTAGCGGGAGCAACAGATACGCAGTATTTT CASSNRLAGATDTQYF
TRBJ2-1 16 - TRBD2 TRBV2 TGTGCCAGCAGTGAAAGACTAGCGGGGTTCTACAGTGAGCAGTTCTTC CASSERLAGFYSEQFF
TRBJ2-3 15 few - TRBV29-1 TGCAGCGCTGAGGATTGGGGGGCGAGCACAGATACGCAGTATTTT CSAEDWGASTDTQYF
TRBJ2-7 15 few TRBD2 TRBV9 TGTGCCAGCAGCGTAGCTAGCGGGGGGGCCTACGAGCAGTACTTC CASSVASGGAYEQYF
TRBJ1-6 13 few TRBD1 TRBV28 TGTGCCAGCGAGAGACAGGGGGCTTCACCCCTCCACTTT CASERQGASPLHF
TRBJ2-7 15 many - TRBV7-8 TGTGCCAGCAGCTTCTTAAGCGATAGCTCCTACGAGCAGTACTTC CASSFLSDSSYEQYF
TRBJ2-5 13 many - TRBV9 TGTGCCAGCAGCGTAGGCGGGGAAGAGACCCAGTACTTC CASSVGGEETQYF
TRBJ1-1 16 few - TRBV13 TGTGCCAGCAGCTTTCTCGTTCAGGGTGGGGCCACTGAAGCTTTCTTT CASSFLVQGGATEAFF
TRBJ2-4 14 few - TRBV20-1 TGCAGTGCTGGGTTGGCCTTAGCCAAAAACATTCAGTACTTC CSAGLALAKNIQYF
TRBJ1-5 16 - - TRBV12-3/TRBV12-4 TGTGCCAGCAGTGGGGCCCCGATGGGGATTGGTCAGCCCCAGCATTTT CASSGAPMGIGQPQHF
TRBJ1-2 13 few TRBD1 TRBV25-1 TGTGCCAGCGGAGGACAGGGAATGGATGGCTACACCTTC CASGGQGMDGYTF
TRBJ2-2 16 - - TRBV20-1 TGCAGTGCTAGATCTCGCCCGGATGGGCTTACCGGGGAGCTGTTTTTT CSARSRPDGLTGELFF
TRBJ1-6 14 - - TRBV3-1 TGTGCCAGCAGCTTTGACAGCTCGAATTCACCCCTCCACTTT CASSFDSSNSPLHF
TRBJ2-1 16 few TRBD1 TRBV11-2 TGTGCCAGCAGCTTGGGACAGGGGAGCTCCTACAATGAGCAGTTCTTC CASSLGQGSSYNEQFF
TRBJ2-1 13 - - TRBV7-9 TGTGCCAGCAGCGTACCTCCTTCCAATGAGCAGTTCTTC CASSVPPSNEQFF
TRBJ2-7 13 few - TRBV28 TGTGCCAGCAATTTTCGGGTTGCCGAAGAGCAGTACTTC CASNFRVAEEQYF
TRBJ1-1 13 - TRBD1 TRBV2 TGTGCCGGTAGGACAGGGCCCATTGGGGAAGCTTTCTTT CAGRTGPIGEAFF
TRBJ1-5 15 - - TRBV12-3/TRBV12-4 TGTGCCAGCAGTCTAAGGACTTTAAGCAATCAGCCCCAGCATTTT CASSLRTLSNQPQHF
TRBJ2-1 14 - - TRBV7-9 TGTGCCAGCAGCCCACGGTATTCAGGGGGGGCCCCGTTCTTC CASSPRYSGGAPFF
TRBJ2-3 12 few - TRBV20-1 TGCAGTGCAAAGGGGACTGTTGATACGCAGTATTTT CSAKGTVDTQYF
TRBJ1-2 15 - - TRBV5-1 TGCGCCAGCAGCTTAAGGCCTCAATCCGAGTATGGCTACACCTTC CASSLRPQSEYGYTF
TRBJ2-7 18 few TRBD1 TRBV11-2 TGTGCCAGCAGCTCAAGAGGACAGGCAGGGGCACAGTCCTACGAGCAGTGCTTC CASSSRGQAGAQSYEQCF